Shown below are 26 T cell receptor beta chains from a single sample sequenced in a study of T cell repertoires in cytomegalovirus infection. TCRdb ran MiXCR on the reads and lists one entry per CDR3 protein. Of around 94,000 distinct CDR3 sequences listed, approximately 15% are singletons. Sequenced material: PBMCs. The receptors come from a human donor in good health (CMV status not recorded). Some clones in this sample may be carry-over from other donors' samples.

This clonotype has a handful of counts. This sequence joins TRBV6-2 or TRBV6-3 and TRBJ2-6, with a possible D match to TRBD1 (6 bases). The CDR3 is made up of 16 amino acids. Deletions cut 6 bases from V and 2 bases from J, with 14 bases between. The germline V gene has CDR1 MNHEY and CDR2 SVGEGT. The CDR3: CASSTGQSPGANVLTF. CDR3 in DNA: TGTGCCAGCAGCACCGGACAGTCCCCTGGGGCCAACGTCCTGACTTTC.

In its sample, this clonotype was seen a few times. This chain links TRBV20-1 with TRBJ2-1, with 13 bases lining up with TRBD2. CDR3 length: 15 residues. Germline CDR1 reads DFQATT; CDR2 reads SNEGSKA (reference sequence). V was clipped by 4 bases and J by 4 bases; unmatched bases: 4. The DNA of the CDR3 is TGCAGTGCTACTCGACTAGCGGGGGGTTACAATGAGCAGTTCTTC. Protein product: CSATRLAGGYNEQFF.

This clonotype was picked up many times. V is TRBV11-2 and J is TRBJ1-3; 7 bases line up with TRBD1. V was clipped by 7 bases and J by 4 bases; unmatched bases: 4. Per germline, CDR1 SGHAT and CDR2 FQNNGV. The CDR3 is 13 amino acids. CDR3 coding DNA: TGTGCCAGCACCATACAGGGGGGAAACACCATATATTTT. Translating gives CASTIQGGNTIYF.

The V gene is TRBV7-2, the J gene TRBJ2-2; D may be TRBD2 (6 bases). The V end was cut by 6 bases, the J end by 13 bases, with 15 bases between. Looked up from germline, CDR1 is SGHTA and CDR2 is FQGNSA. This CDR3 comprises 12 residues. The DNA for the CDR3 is TGTGCCAGCAGGACTTCTCGGGGGTCGCTGTTTTTT. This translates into CASRTSRGSLFF.

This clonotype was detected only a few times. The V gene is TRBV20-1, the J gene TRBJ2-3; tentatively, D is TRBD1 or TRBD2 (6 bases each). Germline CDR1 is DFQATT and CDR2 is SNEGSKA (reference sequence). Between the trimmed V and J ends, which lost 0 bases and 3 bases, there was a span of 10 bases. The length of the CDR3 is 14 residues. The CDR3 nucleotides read TGCAGTGCTAGAGATAAGGGGGGAACAGATACGCAGTATTTT. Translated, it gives CSARDKGGTDTQYF.

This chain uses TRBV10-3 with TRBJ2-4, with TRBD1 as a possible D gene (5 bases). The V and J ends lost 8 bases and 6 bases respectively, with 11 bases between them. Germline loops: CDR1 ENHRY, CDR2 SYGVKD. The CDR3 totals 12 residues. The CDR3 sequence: CAIRSQGNIQYF. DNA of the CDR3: TGTGCCATCCGGTCCCAGGGAAACATTCAGTACTTC.

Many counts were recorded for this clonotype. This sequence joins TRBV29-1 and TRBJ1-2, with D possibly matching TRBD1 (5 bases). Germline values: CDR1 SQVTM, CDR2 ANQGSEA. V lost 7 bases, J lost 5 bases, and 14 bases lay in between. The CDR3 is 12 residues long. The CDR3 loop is CSGQTELYGYTF. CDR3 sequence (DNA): TGCAGCGGGCAGACAGAATTGTATGGCTACACCTTC.

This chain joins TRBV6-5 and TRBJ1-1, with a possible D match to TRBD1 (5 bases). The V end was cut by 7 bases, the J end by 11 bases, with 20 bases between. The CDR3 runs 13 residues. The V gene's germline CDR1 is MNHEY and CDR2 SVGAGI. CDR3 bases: TGTGCCAGCAATAAGCAGGGAATGGGCCAGGCTTTCTTT. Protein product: CASNKQGMGQAFF.

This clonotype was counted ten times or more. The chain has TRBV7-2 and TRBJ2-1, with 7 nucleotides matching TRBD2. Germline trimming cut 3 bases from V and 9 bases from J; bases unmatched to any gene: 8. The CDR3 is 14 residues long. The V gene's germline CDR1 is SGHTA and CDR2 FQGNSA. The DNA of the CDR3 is TGTGCCAGCAGCTTGCTAGCGGTCCGCGGTGAGCAGTTCTTC. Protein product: CASSLLAVRGEQFF.

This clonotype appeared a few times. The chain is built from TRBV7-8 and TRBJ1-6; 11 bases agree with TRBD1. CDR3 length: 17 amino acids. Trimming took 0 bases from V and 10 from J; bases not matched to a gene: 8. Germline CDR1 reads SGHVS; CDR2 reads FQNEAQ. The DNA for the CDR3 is TGTGCCAGCAGCTTAGCGGGCGGGGGACAGGGGGAATCACCCCTCCACTTT. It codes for CASSLAGGGQGESPLHF.

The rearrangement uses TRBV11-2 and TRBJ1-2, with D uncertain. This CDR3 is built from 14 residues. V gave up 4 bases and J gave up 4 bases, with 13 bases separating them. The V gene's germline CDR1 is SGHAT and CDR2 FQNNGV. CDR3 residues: CASSSAKSPYGYTF. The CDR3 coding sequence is TGTGCCAGCAGCTCCGCCAAAAGCCCCTATGGCTACACCTTC.

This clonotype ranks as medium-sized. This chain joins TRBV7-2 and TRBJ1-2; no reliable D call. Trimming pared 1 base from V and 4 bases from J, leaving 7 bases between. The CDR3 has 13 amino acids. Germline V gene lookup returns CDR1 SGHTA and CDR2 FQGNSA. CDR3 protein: CASSLDRVYGYTF. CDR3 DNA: TGTGCCAGCAGCTTAGATCGTGTCTATGGCTACACCTTC.

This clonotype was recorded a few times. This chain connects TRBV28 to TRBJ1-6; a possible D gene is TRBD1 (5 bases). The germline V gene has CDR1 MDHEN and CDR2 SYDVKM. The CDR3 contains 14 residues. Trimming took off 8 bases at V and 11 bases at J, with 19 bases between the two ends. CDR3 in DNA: TGTGCCAGCGGTCAGCTGGGGGAATGGCCACCCCTCCACTTT. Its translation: CASGQLGEWPPLHF.

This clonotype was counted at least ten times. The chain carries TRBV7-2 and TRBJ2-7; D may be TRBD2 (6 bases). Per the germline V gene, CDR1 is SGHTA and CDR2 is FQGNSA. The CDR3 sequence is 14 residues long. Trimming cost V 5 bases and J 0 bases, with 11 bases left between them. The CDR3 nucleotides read TGTGCCAGCAGCAGAGACGGGAGCTCCTACGAGCAGTACTTC. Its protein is CASSRDGSSYEQYF. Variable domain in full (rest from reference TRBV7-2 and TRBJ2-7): GAGVSQSPSNKVTEKGKDVELRCDPISGHTALYWYRQSLGQGLEFLIYFQGNSAPDKSGLPSDRFSAERTGGSVSTLTIQRTQQEDSAVYLCASSRDGSSYEQYFGPGTRLTVT.

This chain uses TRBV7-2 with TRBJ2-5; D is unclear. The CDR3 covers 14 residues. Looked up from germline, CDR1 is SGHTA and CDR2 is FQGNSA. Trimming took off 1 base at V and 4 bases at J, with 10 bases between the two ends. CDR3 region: CASSLEVWGETQYF. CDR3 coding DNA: TGTGCCAGCAGCTTAGAGGTCTGGGGAGAGACCCAGTACTTC.

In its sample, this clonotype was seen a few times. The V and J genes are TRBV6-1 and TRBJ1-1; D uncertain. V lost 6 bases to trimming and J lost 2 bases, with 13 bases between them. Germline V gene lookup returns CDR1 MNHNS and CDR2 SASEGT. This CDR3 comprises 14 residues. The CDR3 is CASRLGGINTEAFF. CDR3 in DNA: TGTGCCAGCAGGCTTGGCGGGATCAACACTGAAGCTTTCTTT.

The CDR3 coding sequence is TGCAGTGCTAGAGTTCAACAGGGCTATGGCTACACCTTC. Its protein is CSARVQQGYGYTF. The chain combines TRBV20-1 with TRBJ1-2; the D gene is possibly TRBD1 (6 bases). Germline assignment: CDR1 DFQATT and CDR2 SNEGSKA (reference sequence). V was cut by 1 base and J by 4 bases, with 10 bases left in between. The length of the CDR3 is 13 residues.

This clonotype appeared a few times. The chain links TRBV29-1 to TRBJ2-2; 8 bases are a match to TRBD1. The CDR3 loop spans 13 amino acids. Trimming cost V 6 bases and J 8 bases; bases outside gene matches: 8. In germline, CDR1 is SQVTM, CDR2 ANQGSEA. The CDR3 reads CSVQRQGIGELFF. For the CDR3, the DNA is TGCAGCGTACAAAGACAGGGGATAGGGGAGCTGTTTTTT.

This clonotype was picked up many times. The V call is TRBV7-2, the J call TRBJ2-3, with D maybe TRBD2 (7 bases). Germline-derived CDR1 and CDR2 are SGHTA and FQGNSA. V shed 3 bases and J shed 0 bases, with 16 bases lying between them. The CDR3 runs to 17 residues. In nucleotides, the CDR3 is TGTGCCAGCAGCTTGGTAATCGGGGGGCCGAGCACAGATACGCAGTATTTT. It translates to CASSLVIGGPSTDTQYF. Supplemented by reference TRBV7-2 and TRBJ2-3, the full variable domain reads GAGVSQSPSNKVTEKGKDVELRCDPISGHTALYWYRQSLGQGLEFLIYFQGNSAPDKSGLPSDRFSAERTGGSVSTLTIQRTQQEDSAVYLCASSLVIGGPSTDTQYFGPGTRLTVL.

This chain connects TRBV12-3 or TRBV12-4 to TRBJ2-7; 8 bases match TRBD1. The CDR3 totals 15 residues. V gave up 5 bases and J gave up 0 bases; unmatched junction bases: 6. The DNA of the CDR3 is TGTGCCAGCAGTAGGACAGGGATAAGCTCCTACGAGCAGTACTTC. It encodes CASSRTGISSYEQYF.

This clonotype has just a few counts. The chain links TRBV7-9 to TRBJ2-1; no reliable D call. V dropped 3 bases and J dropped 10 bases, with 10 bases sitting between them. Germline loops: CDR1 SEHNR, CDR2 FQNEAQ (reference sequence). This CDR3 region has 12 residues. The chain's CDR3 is CASSLFVEEQFF. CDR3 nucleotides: TGTGCCAGCAGCTTGTTCGTGGAGGAGCAGTTCTTC. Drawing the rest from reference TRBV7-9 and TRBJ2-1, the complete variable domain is DTGVSQNPRHKITKRGQNVTFRCDPISEHNRLYWYRQTLGQGPEFLTYFQNEAQLEKSRLLSDRFSAERPKGSFSTLEIQRTEQGDSAMYLCASSLFVEEQFFGPGTRLTVL.

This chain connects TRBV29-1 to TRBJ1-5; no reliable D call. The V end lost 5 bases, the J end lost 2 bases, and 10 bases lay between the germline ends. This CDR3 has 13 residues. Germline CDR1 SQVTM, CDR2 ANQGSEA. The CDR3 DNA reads TGCAGCGTTCGTGGTACTGGCAATCAGCCCCAGCATTTT. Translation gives CSVRGTGNQPQHF.

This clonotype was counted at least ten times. CDR3 coding DNA: TGTGCCAGCAGCTTGGACTGGGAAGAGACCCAGTACTTC. It codes for CASSLDWEETQYF. The V call is TRBV7-2, the J call TRBJ2-5; maybe TRBD2 (5 bases). The V and J ends lost 3 bases and 3 bases respectively, with 8 bases between them. CDR1 is SGHTA, CDR2 FQGNSA, per germline. The CDR3 extends over 13 amino acids.

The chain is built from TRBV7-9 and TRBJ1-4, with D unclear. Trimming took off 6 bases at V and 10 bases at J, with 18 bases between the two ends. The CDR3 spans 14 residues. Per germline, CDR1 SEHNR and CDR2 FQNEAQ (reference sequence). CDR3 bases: TGTGCCAGCAGTCCAAACCCAGGAGTTCCAAAACTGTTTTTT. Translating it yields CASSPNPGVPKLFF.

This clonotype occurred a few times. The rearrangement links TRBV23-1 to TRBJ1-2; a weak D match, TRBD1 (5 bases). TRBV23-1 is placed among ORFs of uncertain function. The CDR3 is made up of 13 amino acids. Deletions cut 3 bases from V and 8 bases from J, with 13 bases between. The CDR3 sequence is CASSHFETAGYTF. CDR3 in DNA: TGCGCCAGCAGTCACTTTGAGACAGCAGGCTACACCTTC.

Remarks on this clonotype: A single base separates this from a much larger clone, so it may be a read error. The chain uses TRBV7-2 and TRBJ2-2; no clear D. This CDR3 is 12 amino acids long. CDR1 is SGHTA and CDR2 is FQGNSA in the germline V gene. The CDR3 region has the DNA TGTGCCAGCAGTGACTCAACCGGGCAGCTGTTTTTT. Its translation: CASSDSTGQLFF.